The clone carrying this T cell receptor beta chain was seen ten or more times. Lactation, pregnancy, other autoimmune disease or uncontrolled infection led to exclusion of patients. The data originate from a study of T cells in Graves' hyperthyroidism and ophthalmopathy. For the study at large: Blood was drawn when the patient was first diagnosed and still untreated.

Germline V CDR1 and CDR2: MNHNS, SASEGT. The CDR3 contains 15 residues. V lost 4 bases to trimming and J lost 2 bases, with 14 bases between them. RNA transcripts provided the source from which TCR beta CDR3 regions were amplified. The HTBI primer set served for first-round RT-PCR of the TCR CDR3. Using its own MiXCR run on the multiplex PCR reads, TCRdb lists one record per CDR3 protein. Counted here are approximately 430,000 distinct CDR3 sequences, more than 15% occurring once; the ten biggest clones make up around 7.7%. Sequenced sample: blood. The TCR was taken from a woman younger than 35 with Graves' hyperthyroidism. V gene TRBV6-1 combines with J gene TRBJ2-5; D is unclear. CDR3 residues: CASSAQAGDQETQYF. Written as DNA, the CDR3 is TGTGCCAGCAGTGCCCAAGCAGGCGATCAAGAGACCCAGTACTTC.